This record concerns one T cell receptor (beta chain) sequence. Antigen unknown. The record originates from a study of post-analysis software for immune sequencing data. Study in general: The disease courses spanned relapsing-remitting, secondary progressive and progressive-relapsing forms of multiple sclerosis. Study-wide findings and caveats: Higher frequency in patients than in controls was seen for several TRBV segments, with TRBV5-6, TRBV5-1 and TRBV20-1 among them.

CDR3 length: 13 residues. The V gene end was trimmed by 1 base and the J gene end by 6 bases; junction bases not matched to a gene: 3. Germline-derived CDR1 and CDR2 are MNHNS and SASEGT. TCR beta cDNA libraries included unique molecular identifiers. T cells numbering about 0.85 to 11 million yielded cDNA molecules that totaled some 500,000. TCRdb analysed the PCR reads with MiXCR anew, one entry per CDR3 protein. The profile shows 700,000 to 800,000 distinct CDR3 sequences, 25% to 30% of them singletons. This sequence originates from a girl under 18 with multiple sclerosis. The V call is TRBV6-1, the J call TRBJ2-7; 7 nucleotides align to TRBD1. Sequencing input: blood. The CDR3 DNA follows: TGTGCCAGCAGTGAAGGGGACAGCTCCGAGCAGTACTTC. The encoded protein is CASSEGDSSEQYF.